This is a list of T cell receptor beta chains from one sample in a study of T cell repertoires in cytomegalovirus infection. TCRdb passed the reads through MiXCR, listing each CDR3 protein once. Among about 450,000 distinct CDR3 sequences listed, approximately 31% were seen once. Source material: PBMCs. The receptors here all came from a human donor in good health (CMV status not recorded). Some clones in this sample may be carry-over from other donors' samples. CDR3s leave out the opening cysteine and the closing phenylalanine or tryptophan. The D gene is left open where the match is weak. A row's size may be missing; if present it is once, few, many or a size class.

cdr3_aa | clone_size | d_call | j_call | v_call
ASSVVRGGYGELF | - | TRBD2 | TRBJ2-2 | TRBV2
ASSFLRTSGGDYEQY | many | TRBD2 | TRBJ2-7 | TRBV7-9
ASSPNAQRNTEAF | many | - | TRBJ1-1 | TRBV7-2
ASDRGGLDTSTDTQY | - | - | TRBJ2-3 | TRBV6-5
ASSLRGGRGETQY | few | - | TRBJ2-5 | TRBV27
ASSRLGSATNEKLF | many | - | TRBJ1-4 | TRBV7-2
SANTMEGSYEQY | few | - | TRBJ2-7 | TRBV20-1
ASSRLSRGQGTDTQY | - | TRBD1 | TRBJ2-3 | TRBV7-2
ASSLTYGQGAPGQPQH | many | TRBD1 | TRBJ1-5 | TRBV28
ASSRTGAGTGNTIY | - | TRBD1 | TRBJ1-3 | TRBV12-3/TRBV12-4
ASSPTSDIQY | - | - | TRBJ2-4 | TRBV7-2
ASSSNGRGGYT | - | - | TRBJ1-2 | TRBV5-4
ASSLGHLSTDTQY | once | - | TRBJ2-3 | TRBV11-1
SARLAGGIPERETQY | - | TRBD2 | TRBJ2-5 | TRBV20-1
AWSVRVGMETQY | - | - | TRBJ2-5 | TRBV30
ASSPPGQGYGYT | - | TRBD1 | TRBJ1-2 | TRBV7-9
ASSIGTGGYEQY | few | TRBD1 | TRBJ2-7 | TRBV5-6
DSSISGYTDTQY | - | - | TRBJ2-3 | TRBV19
SAARDLTYNEQF | - | - | TRBJ2-1 | TRBV29-1
ASRDGPSTDTKY | - | - | TRBJ2-3 | TRBV6-5
AHKRLAGDLYNEQF | - | TRBD2 | TRBJ2-1 | TRBV6-5
ASSLIGEGYT | - | - | TRBJ1-2 | TRBV5-4
ASSHYDTGGSQETQY | once | TRBD2 | TRBJ2-5 | TRBV4-1
ASSPLHGDTEAF | - | - | TRBJ1-1 | TRBV18
ASSQTGRAGYGYT | - | TRBD1 | TRBJ1-2 | TRBV4-1